These 11 T cell receptor beta chains originate from one sample sequenced in a study of T cell responses to AZD1222 COVID-19 vaccine. The repertoire was sequenced with immunoSEQ multiplex PCR; TCRdb's copy has only in-frame clones and lacks some. This repertoire shows more than 30,000 clones, around 87% found once; its top ten account for around 15%. Sequencing used peripheral blood, obtained 28 days after the second AZD1222 dose. The receptors stem from an adult who received the AZD1222 COVID-19 vaccine.

Only one count was recorded for this clone. CDR3 sequence (DNA): TGTGCCAGCAGCTTAGCCGACCGGGGGGAGGAAGATACGCAGTATTTT. It is translated as CASSLADRGEEDTQYF. The V and J genes are TRBV7-6 and TRBJ2-3; 7 bases match TRBD2. Germline CDR1 reads SGHVS; CDR2 reads FNYEAQ. The CDR3 length is 16 residues. The V segment lost 0 bases and the J segment 5 bases; nucleotides outside the gene matches: 8.

V and J are TRBV29-1 and TRBJ1-1; 7 bases line up with TRBD1. The germline V gene encodes CDR1 SQVTM and CDR2 ANQGSEA. The CDR3 is 15 amino acids. V gave up 6 bases and J gave up 0 bases; unmatched junction bases: 10. In nucleotides, the CDR3 is TGCAGCGTGGGCTACGGGACAGACTTGAACACTGAAGCTTTCTTT. Translated, it gives CSVGYGTDLNTEAFF.

This chain's CDR3 is CASSPIKNTEAFF. CDR3 nucleotides: TGTGCCAGCTCACCAATAAAGAACACTGAAGCTTTCTTT. The chain couples TRBV18 to TRBJ1-1; D gene uncertain. Germline CDR1 and CDR2: KGHSH and LQKENI. There are 13 residues in the CDR3. The ends were cut back, 2 bases at V and 1 base at J, with 5 bases in the middle.

The chain employs TRBV13 and TRBJ1-2; perhaps TRBD1 as D (6 bases). CDR3 length equals 14 residues. Between the trimmed V and J ends, which lost 1 base and 5 bases, there was a span of 11 bases. Looked up from germline, CDR1 is PRHDT and CDR2 is FYEKMQ (reference sequence). CDR3 nucleotides: TGTGCCAGCAGCTTAGCGGGGGGCGCTTATGGCTACACCTTC. Amino acids: CASSLAGGAYGYTF.

The chain carries TRBV7-2 and TRBJ2-7, with D possibly being TRBD1 or TRBD2 (6 bases each). Per the germline V gene, CDR1 is SGHTA and CDR2 is FQGNSA. The CDR3 loop spans 16 amino acids. Between the trimmed V and J ends, which lost 2 bases and 3 bases, there was a span of 17 bases. The CDR3 DNA reads as TGTGCCAGCAGCTTAAGGGGACTGGACAGCTACTACGAGCAGTACTTC. Amino acid sequence: CASSLRGLDSYYEQYF.

The J gene is TRBJ1-2, the V gene TRBV7-9; D may be TRBD1 (5 bases). With 6 bases removed from V and 5 bases from J, the gap between germline ends came to 13 bases. The CDR3 is made up of 13 amino acids. The V gene's germline CDR1 is SEHNR and CDR2 FQNEAQ (reference sequence). This chain's CDR3 is CASSPDGQYGYTF. Written as DNA, the CDR3 is TGTGCCAGCAGTCCGGACGGACAATATGGCTACACCTTC.

This clone appeared a single time. V gene TRBV19 combines with J gene TRBJ1-4; D is possibly TRBD1 (5 bases). This CDR3 spans 15 amino acids. In germline, CDR1 is LNHDA, CDR2 SQIVND (reference sequence). The V end lost 4 bases, the J end lost 3 bases, and 12 bases lay between the germline ends. In DNA, the CDR3 is TGTGCCAGTAGTAACCTTGGAGGGGCTAATGAAAAACTGTTTTTT. Amino acids: CASSNLGGANEKLFF.

The CDR3 DNA reads as TGTGCCAGCAGTACGAACGCCAGACGACCCTTGTTTACGCAGTATTTT. Translated, it gives CASSTNARRPLFTQYF. The chain uses TRBV28 and TRBJ2-3; D gene ambiguous. Trimming pared 5 bases from V and 8 bases from J, leaving 23 bases between. This CDR3 is built from 16 residues. Germline CDR1 is MDHEN and CDR2 is SYDVKM.

The V call is TRBV18, the J call TRBJ2-5; 7 positions match TRBD1. The germline V gene has CDR1 KGHSH and CDR2 LQKENI. This CDR3 has 15 residues. With V trimmed by 0 bases and J by 1 base, 2 bases remained unmatched. CDR3 loop: CASSPPGQRQETQYF. The CDR3 nucleotides are TGTGCCAGCTCACCACCGGGACAGCGCCAAGAGACCCAGTACTTC.

The chain is built from TRBV2 and TRBJ2-1; the D call may be TRBD1 or TRBD2 (5 bases each). Trimming took off 8 bases at V and 5 bases at J, with 13 bases between the two ends. The CDR3 is 13 residues long. Germline V CDR1 and CDR2: SNHLY, FYNNEI. CDR3 sequence: CASGGDYHNEQFF. CDR3 DNA: TGTGCCAGCGGGGGTGACTACCACAATGAGCAGTTCTTC.

CDR3 DNA: TGTGCCAGTAGTAGAGGATGGGACGGAACCTACGAGCAGTACTTC. Protein product: CASSRGWDGTYEQYF. V is TRBV19 and J is TRBJ2-7, with D perhaps matching TRBD1 or TRBD2 (5 bases each). V lost 4 bases, J lost 2 bases, and 15 bases lay in between. This CDR3 is 15 amino acids long. Germline CDR1 reads LNHDA; CDR2 reads SQIVND (reference sequence).